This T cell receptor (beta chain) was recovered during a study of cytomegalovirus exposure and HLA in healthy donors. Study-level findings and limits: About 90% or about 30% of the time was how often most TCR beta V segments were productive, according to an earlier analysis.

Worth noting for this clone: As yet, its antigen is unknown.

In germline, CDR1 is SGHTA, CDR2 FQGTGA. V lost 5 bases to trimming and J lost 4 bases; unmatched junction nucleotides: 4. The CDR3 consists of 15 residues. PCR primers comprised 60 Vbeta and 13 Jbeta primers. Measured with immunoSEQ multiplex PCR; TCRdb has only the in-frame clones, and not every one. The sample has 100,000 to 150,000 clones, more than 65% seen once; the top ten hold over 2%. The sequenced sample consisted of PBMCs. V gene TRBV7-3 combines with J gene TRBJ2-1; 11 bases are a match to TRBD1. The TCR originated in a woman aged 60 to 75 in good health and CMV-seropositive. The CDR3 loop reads CASSPGQGVYNEQFF. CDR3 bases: TGTGCCAGCAGCCCGGGACAGGGGGTTTACAATGAGCAGTTCTTC.